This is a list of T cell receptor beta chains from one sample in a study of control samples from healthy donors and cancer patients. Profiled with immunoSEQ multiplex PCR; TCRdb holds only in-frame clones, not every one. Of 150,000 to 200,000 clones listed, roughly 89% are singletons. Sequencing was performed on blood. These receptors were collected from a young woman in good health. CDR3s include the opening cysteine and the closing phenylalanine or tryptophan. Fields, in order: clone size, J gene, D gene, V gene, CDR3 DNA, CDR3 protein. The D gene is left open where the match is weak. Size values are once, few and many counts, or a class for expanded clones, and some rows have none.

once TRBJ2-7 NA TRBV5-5 TGTGCCAGCAGCTTGGGGGGGTCCTCCTACGAGCAGTACTTC CASSLGGSSYEQYF
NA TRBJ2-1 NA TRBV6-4 TGTGCCAGCAGTGACGGCGGGGTCGATGAGCAGTTCTTC CASSDGGVDEQFF
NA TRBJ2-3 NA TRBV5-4 TGTGCCAGCAGCCAGGGTCCAGATACGCAGTATTTT CASSQGPDTQYF
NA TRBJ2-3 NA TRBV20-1 TGCAGTGCTAGTCGGGGGTCAGATACGCAGTATTTT CSASRGSDTQYF
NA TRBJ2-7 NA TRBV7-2 TGTGCCAGCAGCTTAGACCCTCTCTACGAGCAGTACTTC CASSLDPLYEQYF
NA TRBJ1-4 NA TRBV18 TGTGCCAGCTCACCACAGGGAGGCGAAAAACTGTTTTTT CASSPQGGEKLFF
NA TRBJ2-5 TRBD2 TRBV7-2 TGTGCCAGCAGCTTAGATGGGGTAGCGGGAGTAGAGACCCAGTACTTC CASSLDGVAGVETQYF
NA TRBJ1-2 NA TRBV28 TGTGCCAGCAGTTTATTGCGGGACTTCTATGGCTACACCTTC CASSLLRDFYGYTF
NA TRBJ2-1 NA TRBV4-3 TGCGCCAGCAGCCAAGGAAGGGTCAATGAGCAGTTCTTC CASSQGRVNEQFF
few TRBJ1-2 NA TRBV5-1 TGCGCCAGCAGCTTGGGATACTATGGCTACACCTTC CASSLGYYGYTF
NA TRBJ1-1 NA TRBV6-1 TGTGCCAGCAGTGAAACGGAGAACACTGAAGCTTTCTTT CASSETENTEAFF
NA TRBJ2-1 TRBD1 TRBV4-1 TGCGCCAGCAGAACACAGGGGCGAGGCAATGAGCAGTTCTTC CASRTQGRGNEQFF
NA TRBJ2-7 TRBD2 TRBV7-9 TGTGCCAGCAGCCCACGGACTAGCGGATACGAGCAGTACTTC CASSPRTSGYEQYF
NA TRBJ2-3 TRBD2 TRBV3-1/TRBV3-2 TGTGCCAGCAGCCAAGGAATAGCGGGAGTGACGCAGTATTTT CASSQGIAGVTQYF
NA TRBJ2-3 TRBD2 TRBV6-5 TGTGCCAGCAGAACCCTAGCGGGAGTCACAGATACGCAGTATTTT CASRTLAGVTDTQYF
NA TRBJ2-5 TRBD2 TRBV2 TGTGCCAGCAGTGCGGGACTAGGGAAGCAAGAGACCCAGTACTTC CASSAGLGKQETQYF